The 2 T cell receptor beta chains below all came from one sample that was sequenced in a study of blood T cells in healthy people across ages. Alongside a J-beta primer mix, a sample-barcoded 5' primer served in a second PCR lasting roughly 6 to 11 cycles. TCRdb analysed the 5' RACE reads with MiXCR anew, one entry per CDR3 protein. The sample has around 1,600,000 distinct CDR3 sequences, approximately 42% seen once. Sequenced material: blood. These receptor sequences come from a young woman in good health.

The chain couples TRBV5-1 to TRBJ2-2, with D perhaps matching TRBD1 (5 bases). V lost 1 base and J 4 bases, leaving 11 bases between the germline ends. Germline CDR1 and CDR2: SGHRS and YFSETQ. This CDR3 region has 15 residues. The CDR3 coding sequence is TGCGCCAGCAGCTTGCTCAATGGGGCCACCGGGGAGCTGTTTTTT. The encoded protein is CASSLLNGATGELFF.

On this clonotype: An end of the junction differs from the germline gene, which may be a read error. V is TRBV4-3 and J is TRBJ1-5, with 7 bases aligning to TRBD1. The CDR3 is made up of 15 amino acids. In germline, CDR1 is LGHNA, CDR2 YSLEER. The CDR3 nucleotides read TGCGCCAGCAGCCAATCGACAGGGTCCGATCAGCCCCGGCATTTT. Encoded protein: CASSQSTGSDQPRHF.